This TCR beta chain stems from a study of T cell changes during pregnancy in multiple sclerosis. Assay used: immunoSEQ multiplex PCR; TCRdb lists only in-frame clones, some missing. The sample yields fewer than 70,000 clones, roughly 92% seen once. This CDR3 contains 14 residues. Germline CDR1 is MNHNY and CDR2 is SVGAGI (reference sequence). The V and J ends lost 4 bases and 3 bases respectively, with 11 bases between them. This receptor was taken from a female donor with multiple sclerosis, enrolled in a pregnancy study. The J gene is TRBJ2-3, the V gene TRBV6-6; D is possibly TRBD2 (6 bases). This specimen consisted of CD8+ T cells from peripheral blood mononuclear cells, obtained in the third trimester of pregnancy. The CDR3 DNA sequence: TGTGCCAGCAGTTTAACGGGACTTACAGATACGCAGTATTTT. As protein: CASSLTGLTDTQYF.